This T cell receptor (beta chain) was sequenced in a study of prognosis after radiotherapy for stage I lung cancer. Study at large: Adenocarcinomas accounted for the tumors of roughly eleven patients, and squamous cell carcinomas for those of 7 or 8. Therapy that ran concurrently with stereotactic body radiotherapy was given to no patient.

General observations from the study: Patients given stereotactic body radiation therapy showed fewer unique TCR clones afterward, median around 9,500 versus 6,500.

Two rounds of multiplex PCR amplified TCR beta CDR3 from genomic DNA. Amplification during the initial PCR round employed primers specific to each TRBV and TRBJ gene. TCRdb re-called the multiplex PCR reads through MiXCR, storing one row per CDR3 protein. The profile shows about 15,000 distinct CDR3 sequences, around three fifths of them singletons. The germline gives CDR1 MNHNS, CDR2 SASEGT. The CDR3 extends over 14 amino acids. The junction had 12 bases not matched to a gene; V was cut back by 10 bases and J by 3 bases. Notes on this clonotype: Its antigen is unknown.

The V call is TRBV6-1, the J call TRBJ2-7, with 7 bases that match TRBD1. The clonotype comes from a donor over 45 with non-small cell lung cancer. The material sequenced was PBMCs, taken before or after stereotactic body radiation therapy (not recorded which). The CDR3 DNA is TGTGCCATCCTCCAGACAGGGCAGGGCTACGAGCAGTACTTC. Translating it yields CAILQTGQGYEQYF.